The 32 T cell receptor beta chains given below trace back to one sample, sequenced in a study of cytotoxic CD8 clonotypes in ibrutinib-treated CLL. The table came from immunoSEQ multiplex PCR; TCRdb's copy has only in-frame clones and leaves some out. The table has roughly 180,000 clones, over 60% seen once. The material sequenced was PBMCs, taken after 24 months of ibrutinib treatment. The receptors derive from a human donor with chronic lymphocytic leukemia.

The sample holds a few counts of this clone. The chain uses TRBV6-6 and TRBJ2-7, with a tentative D call TRBD1 (6 bases). V gave up 0 bases and J gave up 5 bases, with 17 bases separating them. This CDR3 region has 16 residues. Germline assignment: CDR1 MNHNY and CDR2 SVGAGI (reference sequence). The CDR3 DNA reads as TGTGCCAGCAGTTACTCGAAAACAGGGATATTCCACGAGCAGTACTTC. This encodes CASSYSKTGIFHEQYF.

Worth noting for this clone: The identical CDR3 is also encoded by other nucleotide sequences in the sample. The chain uses TRBV25-1 and TRBJ2-6; possibly TRBD1 for D (5 bases). Trimming took off 1 base at V and 1 base at J, with 11 bases between the two ends. This CDR3 is built from 17 residues. Germline V gene data show CDR1 as MGHDK and CDR2 as SYGVNS. The CDR3 sequence is CASSESQGRSGANVLTF. The CDR3 DNA sequence: TGTGCCAGCAGTGAATCGCAGGGCAGATCTGGGGCCAACGTCCTGACTTTC.

J is TRBJ2-7 and V is TRBV5-4; the D gene could be TRBD1 or TRBD2 (6 bases each). CDR3 size: 14 residues. Germline loops: CDR1 SGHNT, CDR2 YYREEE (reference sequence). V was cut by 1 base and J by 0 bases, with 8 bases left in between. The chain's CDR3 is CASSLRGLSYEQYF. CDR3 DNA sequence: TGTGCCAGCAGCTTGCGGGGGCTCTCCTACGAGCAGTACTTC.

The CDR3: CASSTSGSTDTQYF. The CDR3 coding sequence is TGCGCCAGCTCGACTAGCGGAAGCACAGATACGCAGTATTTT. The chain recombines TRBV10-1 with TRBJ2-3; 9 nucleotides match TRBD2. The CDR3 has 14 amino acids. V was clipped by 8 bases and J by 0 bases; unmatched bases: 3. Germline values: CDR1 WNHNN, CDR2 SYGVQD (reference sequence).

The chain links TRBV7-2 to TRBJ2-7; 12 bases map to TRBD2. Germline lookup yields CDR1 SGHTA and CDR2 FQGNSA. The trim removed 7 bases at V and 5 bases at J, leaving 9 bases unmatched. The CDR3 covers 15 residues. CDR3 region: CASNPELAGGNEQYF. CDR3 sequence (DNA): TGTGCCAGCAACCCCGAACTAGCGGGAGGTAACGAGCAGTACTTC.

This clone was detected a few times. The J gene is TRBJ1-2, the V gene TRBV7-8, with 9 bases identical to TRBD1. Germline V gene data show CDR1 as SGHVS and CDR2 as FQNEAQ. This CDR3 has 15 residues. V lost 5 bases, J lost 3 bases, and 7 bases stayed unmatched. CDR3 nucleotide sequence: TGTGCCAGCAGCACACGGACAGGGGCCCACTATGGCTACACCTTC. It yields the protein CASSTRTGAHYGYTF.

This clone is a singleton in its sample. The gene calls are TRBV5-4 and TRBJ2-7; 10 bases align to TRBD1. This CDR3 spans 17 amino acids. The V segment lost 4 bases and the J segment 6 bases; nucleotides outside the gene matches: 16. Looked up from germline, CDR1 is SGHNT and CDR2 is YYREEE (reference sequence). The CDR3 reads CASSPEWTGGRDSEQYF. CDR3 DNA sequence: TGTGCCAGCAGCCCCGAATGGACAGGGGGGCGCGACTCCGAGCAGTACTTC.

The rearrangement uses TRBV7-9 and TRBJ2-7; 11 bases are a match to TRBD1. The germline V gene encodes CDR1 SEHNR and CDR2 FQNEAQ (reference sequence). Trimming cost V 5 bases and J 0 bases; bases outside gene matches: 12. The CDR3 has 18 residues. The CDR3 here is CASSPGQGVFKSSYEQYF. The CDR3 DNA follows: TGTGCCAGCAGCCCGGGACAGGGGGTTTTTAAGAGCTCCTACGAGCAGTACTTC.

The rearrangement links TRBV18 to TRBJ1-4, with D possibly matching TRBD1 (6 bases). The germline gives CDR1 KGHSH, CDR2 LQKENI. The length of the CDR3 is 14 residues. With 2 bases removed from V and 7 bases from J, the gap between germline ends came to 11 bases. The CDR3 region is CASSPGGASEKLFF. The CDR3 DNA reads TGTGCCAGCTCACCAGGGGGCGCGAGTGAAAAACTGTTTTTT. The complete variable domain, with remaining parts taken from reference TRBV18 and TRBJ1-4, reads NAGVMQNPRHLVRRRGQEARLRCSPMKGHSHVYWYRQLPEEGLKFMVYLQKENIIDESGMPKERFSAEFPKEGPSILRIQQVVRGDSAAYFCASSPGGASEKLFFGSGTQLSVL.

This chain joins TRBV5-1 and TRBJ2-1; the D gene is possibly TRBD1 (5 bases). The length of the CDR3 is 15 residues. V lost 0 bases and J 3 bases, leaving 10 bases between the germline ends. From germline, CDR1 is SGHRS and CDR2 YFSETQ. CDR3 loop: CASSLVGQSYNEQFF. The CDR3 DNA reads TGCGCCAGCAGCTTGGTCGGACAAAGCTACAATGAGCAGTTCTTC.

This clone was detected a few times. V is TRBV7-9 and J is TRBJ2-1; maybe TRBD2 (5 bases). This CDR3 is built from 12 residues. Trimming cost V 6 bases and J 6 bases, with 9 bases left between them. CDR1 and CDR2 from the germline V gene are SEHNR and FQNEAQ (reference sequence). The CDR3 DNA follows: TGTGCCAGCAGATCCACTAGCAATGAGCAGTTCTTC. Its protein is CASRSTSNEQFF.

The chain has TRBV6-1 and TRBJ1-2, with a tentative D call TRBD1 (6 bases). CDR1 is MNHNS, CDR2 SASEGT, per germline. The CDR3 is 13 residues long. V lost 5 bases to trimming and J lost 7 bases, with 14 bases between them. CDR3 region: CASSTRQDLGYTF. CDR3 DNA sequence: TGTGCCAGCAGTACCCGACAGGACCTTGGCTACACCTTC.

With regard to this clone: The same CDR3 is also encoded by other DNA sequences in this sample. The rearrangement links TRBV9 to TRBJ2-7; 14 positions agree with TRBD2. The CDR3 extends over 16 amino acids. Germline V gene sequence: CDR1 SGDLS, CDR2 YYNGEE. J gave up 2 bases and V 0 bases, and 1 base lay outside the gene matches. CDR3 coding DNA: TGTGCCAGCAGCGTAGGGACTAGCGGGAGGACCTACGAGCAGTACTTC. This translates into CASSVGTSGRTYEQYF.

This chain links TRBV27 with TRBJ2-2; possibly TRBD2 for D (5 bases). Trimming shortened V by 3 bases and J by 0 bases, and 5 bases separated the two germline ends. Germline-derived CDR1 and CDR2 are MNHEY and SMNVEV (reference sequence). This CDR3 region has 14 residues. CDR3 DNA sequence: TGTGCCAGCAGTTTTAGCGCGAACACCGGGGAGCTGTTTTTT. This sequence encodes CASSFSANTGELFF.

The chain employs TRBV27 and TRBJ2-7; tentatively, D is TRBD1 or TRBD2 (5 bases each). Per the germline V gene, CDR1 is MNHEY and CDR2 is SMNVEV (reference sequence). This CDR3 comprises 13 residues. The germline V and J ends were trimmed by 6 bases and 2 bases, with 11 bases remaining between them. The CDR3 loop is CASRGDGTYEQYF. CDR3 sequence (DNA): TGTGCCAGCAGGGGGGACGGCACCTACGAGCAGTACTTC.

The chain uses TRBV28 and TRBJ2-7; the D gene is possibly TRBD1 (5 bases). The V gene lost 6 bases and the J gene lost 4 bases, with 19 bases spanning the gap. In germline, CDR1 is MDHEN, CDR2 SYDVKM. This CDR3 is built from 15 residues. The CDR3 sequence: CASSPGPLADYEQYF. The CDR3 DNA reads as TGTGCCAGCAGCCCAGGGCCCTTAGCCGATTACGAGCAGTACTTC.

This chain joins TRBV5-4 and TRBJ2-3; 8 positions agree with TRBD2. V gave up 4 bases and J gave up 0 bases; unmatched junction bases: 7. The germline V gene has CDR1 SGHNT and CDR2 YYREEE (reference sequence). The CDR3 contains 16 residues. DNA for the CDR3: TGTGCCAGCAGCAAAAAACTAGCGGAAAGCACAGATACGCAGTATTTT. This sequence encodes CASSKKLAESTDTQYF.

This chain joins TRBV11-2 and TRBJ2-3, with a weak D call TRBD2 (5 bases). Between the trimmed V and J ends, which lost 2 bases and 4 bases, there was a span of 10 bases. The V gene's germline CDR1 is SGHAT and CDR2 FQNNGV. CDR3 length: 14 residues. The CDR3 DNA follows: TGTGCCAGCAGCTTACGTCTAGCCGCAGATACGCAGTATTTT. The encoded protein is CASSLRLAADTQYF.

CDR3 bases: TGTGCCAGCAGCTTGGAACGTGGCAGGGGATACGAGCAGTACTTC. This encodes CASSLERGRGYEQYF. The chain links TRBV5-6 to TRBJ2-7; D perhaps matches TRBD1 (6 bases). The CDR3 totals 15 residues. Trimming stripped 0 bases from V and 4 bases from J, with 14 bases between. Germline V CDR1 and CDR2: SGHDT, YYEEEE.

This clone was recorded a few times. The CDR3 DNA sequence: TGTGCCAGCAGTTACTCGTCCGGGAGGGCTTTCTTT. Translated: CASSYSSGRAFF. V is TRBV6-5 and J is TRBJ1-1; no firm D call. CDR1 is MNHEY, CDR2 SVGAGI, per germline. The V end was cut by 0 bases, the J end by 11 bases, with 10 bases between. The CDR3 has 12 amino acids.

The chain has TRBV11-3 and TRBJ2-3, with 9 bases that match TRBD2. The germline gives CDR1 SGHNT, CDR2 YENEEA. Unmatched junction bases numbered 4, after V lost 6 bases and J lost 0 bases. This CDR3 spans 15 amino acids. The CDR3: CASSPGTSSTDTQYF. As DNA, the CDR3 is TGTGCCAGCAGTCCCGGGACTAGCAGCACAGATACGCAGTATTTT.

The chain employs TRBV28 and TRBJ1-2, with 7 bases lining up with TRBD1. Germline CDR1 and CDR2: MDHEN and SYDVKM. J lost 5 bases, V lost 4 bases, and 4 bases had no gene match. This CDR3 is 13 amino acids long. This CDR3 reads CASSYGQDYGYTF. CDR3 sequence (DNA): TGTGCCAGCAGTTACGGACAGGATTATGGCTACACCTTC.

This clone showed up just a few times. This sequence joins TRBV9 and TRBJ1-1, with 9 positions matching TRBD1. The CDR3 spans 14 residues. Germline V gene lookup returns CDR1 SGDLS and CDR2 YYNGEE. With V trimmed by 5 bases and J by 2 bases, 4 bases remained unmatched. The CDR3 sequence is CASRPGQGNTEAFF. CDR3 nucleotide sequence: TGTGCCAGCAGGCCGGGACAGGGAAACACTGAAGCTTTCTTT.

This clone was seen a handful of times. The V and J genes are TRBV19 and TRBJ1-2; D gene uncertain. V dropped 5 bases and J dropped 4 bases, with 11 bases sitting between them. CDR1 is LNHDA, CDR2 SQIVND, per germline (reference sequence). The CDR3 spans 13 residues. CDR3 amino acids: CASSSVVSYGYTF. The CDR3 region has the DNA TGTGCCAGTAGTTCGGTGGTTAGCTATGGCTACACCTTC.

The chain links TRBV27 to TRBJ1-5; no firm D call. Germline V CDR1 and CDR2: MNHEY, SMNVEV (reference sequence). Trimming stripped 7 bases from V and 6 bases from J, with 13 bases between. This CDR3 spans 13 amino acids. The CDR3 is CASTSNLGQPQHF. The CDR3 DNA sequence: TGTGCCAGCACATCCAACCTGGGTCAGCCCCAGCATTTT.

This clone was counted between two and nine times. The chain joins TRBV25-1 to TRBJ2-3; D gene unclear. V was clipped by 4 bases and J by 6 bases, with 8 bases between them. Germline CDR1 MGHDK, CDR2 SYGVNS. The CDR3 totals 12 residues. The CDR3 loop reads CASSGRRDTQYF. The CDR3 DNA is TGTGCCAGCAGTGGCCGTCGGGATACGCAGTATTTT.

The chain couples TRBV4-3 to TRBJ1-1, with D maybe TRBD1 (6 bases). The germline gives CDR1 LGHNA, CDR2 YSLEER. V was clipped by 4 bases and J by 4 bases, with 16 bases between them. The CDR3 loop spans 15 amino acids. The CDR3 nucleotides are TGCGCCAGCAGCCGACGCGGGAGAGGGGGCACTGAAGCTTTCTTT. It codes for CASSRRGRGGTEAFF.

This clone has just one count. This chain uses TRBV6-5 with TRBJ1-4; 8 nucleotides match TRBD1. Trimming took 4 bases from V and 5 from J; bases not matched to a gene: 6. This CDR3 is 15 amino acids long. Germline CDR1 is MNHEY and CDR2 is SVGAGI. The CDR3 reads CASSWRGQANEKLFF. CDR3 sequence (DNA): TGTGCCAGCAGTTGGCGGGGACAGGCAAATGAAAAACTGTTTTTT.

V is TRBV30 and J is TRBJ2-5; no firm D call. The germline V and J ends were trimmed by 1 base and 4 bases, with 10 bases remaining between them. CDR1 GTSNPN and CDR2 SVGIG come from the germline V gene (reference sequence). The CDR3 spans 13 residues. The CDR3 DNA is TGTGCCTGGAGTGGAGTTAGTATAGAGACCCAGTACTTC. Amino acids: CAWSGVSIETQYF. Together with reference TRBV30 and TRBJ2-5, the CDR3 gives the full variable domain: SQTIHQWPATLVQPVGSPLSLECTVEGTSNPNLYWYRQAAGRGLQLLFYSVGIGQISSEVPQNLSASRPQDRQFILSSKKLLLSDSGFYLCAWSGVSIETQYFGPGTRLLVL.

V usage is TRBV29-1 and J usage is TRBJ2-7; 8 bases match TRBD2. This CDR3 is built from 13 residues. After removal of 7 bases from V and 3 bases from J, the junction contained 8 bases not matched to a gene. Germline assignment: CDR1 SQVTM and CDR2 ANQGSEA. Here the CDR3 DNA reads TGCAGCGCCTTACTAGCGGTCGACTACGAGCAGTACTTC. It specifies CSALLAVDYEQYF.

The chain joins TRBV19 to TRBJ2-2, with D perhaps given as TRBD1 or TRBD2 (5 bases each). This CDR3 has 18 amino acids. Germline V gene lookup returns CDR1 LNHDA and CDR2 SQIVND (reference sequence). V was shortened by 7 bases and J by 5 bases, with 26 bases between the two germline ends. CDR3 DNA: TGTGCCAGTACCTCCAGGGTAGGAAGCGGCCAGCATACCGGGGAGCTGTTTTTT. Protein product: CASTSRVGSGQHTGELFF. Combining the CDR3 with reference TRBV19 and TRBJ2-2 gives the whole variable domain DGGITQSPKYLFRKEGQNVTLSCEQNLNHDAMYWYRQDPGQGLRLIYYSQIVNDFQKGDIAEGYSVSREKKESFPLTVTSAQKNPTAFYLCASTSRVGSGQHTGELFFGEGSRLTVL.

This clone was picked up one time. The chain links TRBV25-1 to TRBJ1-1; the D gene is possibly TRBD1 (5 bases). CDR3 length: 15 amino acids. In germline, CDR1 is MGHDK, CDR2 SYGVNS. V lost 1 base, J lost 8 bases, and 17 bases lay in between. The CDR3 DNA is TGTGCCAGCAGTGAATCCTGGCAGGGACCAAACGAAGCTTTCTTT. It specifies CASSESWQGPNEAFF.